This T cell receptor beta chain was captured by sequencing in a study of cytomegalovirus exposure and HLA in healthy donors. The study ran its PCR with 60 Vbeta and 13 Jbeta primers. Profiling relied on immunoSEQ multiplex PCR, and the TCRdb table lists in-frame clones only, not all of them. The sample shows 150,000 to 200,000 clones, around four fifths of them seen only once. Study-wide findings and caveats: The likely explanation for a cluster of highly shared sequence variants was sequencing artifact.

Germline V gene sequence: CDR1 MNHEY, CDR2 SMNVEV (reference sequence). V lost 6 bases and J lost 3; bases outside the gene matches: 13. The CDR3 is 17 residues long. Worth noting for this clone: Its antigen is as yet unknown.

This TCR was recovered from a man aged 50-60 years in good health and CMV-seropositive. Input material: PBMCs. V gene TRBV27 combines with J gene TRBJ2-7, with 11 bases matching TRBD1. CDR3 in DNA: TGTGCCAGCAGACTGACACCCCCGGGACAGGGGGTCTACGAGCAGTACTTC. It encodes CASRLTPPGQGVYEQYF.